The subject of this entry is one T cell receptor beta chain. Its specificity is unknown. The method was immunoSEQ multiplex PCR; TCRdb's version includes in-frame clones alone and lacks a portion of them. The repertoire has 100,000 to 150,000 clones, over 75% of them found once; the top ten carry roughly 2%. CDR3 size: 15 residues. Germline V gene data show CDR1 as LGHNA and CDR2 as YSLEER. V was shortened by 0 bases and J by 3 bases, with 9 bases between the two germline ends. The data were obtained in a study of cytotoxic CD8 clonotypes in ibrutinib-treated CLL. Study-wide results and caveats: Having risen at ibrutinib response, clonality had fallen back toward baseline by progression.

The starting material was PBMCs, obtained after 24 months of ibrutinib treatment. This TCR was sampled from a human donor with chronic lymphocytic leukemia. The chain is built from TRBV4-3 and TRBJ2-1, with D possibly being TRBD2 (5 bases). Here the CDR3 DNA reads TGCGCCAGCAGCCAAGATCGTGAGGGCTACAATGAGCAGTTCTTC. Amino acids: CASSQDREGYNEQFF.